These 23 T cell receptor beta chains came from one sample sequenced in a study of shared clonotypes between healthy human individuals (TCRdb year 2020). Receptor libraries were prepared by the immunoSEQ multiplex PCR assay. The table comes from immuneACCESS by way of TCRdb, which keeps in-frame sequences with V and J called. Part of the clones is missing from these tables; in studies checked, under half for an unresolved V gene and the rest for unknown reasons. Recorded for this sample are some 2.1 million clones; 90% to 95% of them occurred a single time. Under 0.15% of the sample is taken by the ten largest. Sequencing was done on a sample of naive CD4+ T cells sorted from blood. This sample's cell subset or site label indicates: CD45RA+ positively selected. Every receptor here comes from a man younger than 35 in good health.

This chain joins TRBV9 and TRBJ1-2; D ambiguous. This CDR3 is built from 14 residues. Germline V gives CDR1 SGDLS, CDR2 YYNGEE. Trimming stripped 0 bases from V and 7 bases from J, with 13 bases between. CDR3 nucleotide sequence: TGTGCCAGCAGCGTAGCCGCCGAGTCAGGTGGCTACACCTTC. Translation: CASSVAAESGGYTF.

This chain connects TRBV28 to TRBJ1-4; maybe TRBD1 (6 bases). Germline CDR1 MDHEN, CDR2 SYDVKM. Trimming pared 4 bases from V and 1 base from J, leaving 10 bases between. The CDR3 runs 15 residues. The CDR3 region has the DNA TGTGCCAGCAGTTCGGACAGTCGAACTAATGAAAAACTGTTTTTT. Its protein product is CASSSDSRTNEKLFF.

CDR3 residues: CASSLELLEPGQRYF. The DNA for the CDR3 is TGTGCCAGCAGCTTAGAGTTGCTGGAGCCGGGCCAGCGGTACTTC. This chain links TRBV7-2 with TRBJ2-7; D call uncertain. This CDR3 region has 15 residues. Trimming left V 1 base short and J 12 bases short, with 22 bases between. Germline-derived CDR1 and CDR2 are SGHTA and FQGNSA.

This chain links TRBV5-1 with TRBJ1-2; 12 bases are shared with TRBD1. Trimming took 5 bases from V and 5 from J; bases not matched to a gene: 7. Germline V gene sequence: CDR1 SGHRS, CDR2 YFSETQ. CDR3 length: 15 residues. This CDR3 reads CASRPGTGGPYGYTF. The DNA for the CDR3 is TGCGCCAGCAGGCCAGGGACAGGGGGCCCTTATGGCTACACCTTC.

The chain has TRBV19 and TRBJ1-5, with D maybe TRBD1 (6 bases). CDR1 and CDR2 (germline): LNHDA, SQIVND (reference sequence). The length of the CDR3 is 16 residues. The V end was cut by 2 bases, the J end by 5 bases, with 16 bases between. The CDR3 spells CASSITVSGEYQPQHF. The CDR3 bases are TGTGCCAGTAGTATAACCGTCTCAGGGGAGTATCAGCCCCAGCATTTT.

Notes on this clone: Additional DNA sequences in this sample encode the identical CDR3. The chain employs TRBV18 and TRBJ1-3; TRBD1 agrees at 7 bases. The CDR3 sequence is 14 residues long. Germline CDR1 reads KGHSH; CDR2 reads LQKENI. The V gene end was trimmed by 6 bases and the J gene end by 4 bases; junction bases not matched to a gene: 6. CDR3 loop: CASSPPGQGNTIYF. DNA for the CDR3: TGTGCCAGCTCCCCTCCGGGACAGGGAAACACCATATATTTT.

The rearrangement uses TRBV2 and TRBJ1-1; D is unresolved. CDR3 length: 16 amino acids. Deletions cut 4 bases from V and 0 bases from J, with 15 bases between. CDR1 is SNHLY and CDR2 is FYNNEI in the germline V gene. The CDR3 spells CASSATGPLMNTEAFF. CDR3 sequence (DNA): TGTGCCAGCAGTGCTACCGGTCCGCTGATGAACACTGAAGCTTTCTTT.

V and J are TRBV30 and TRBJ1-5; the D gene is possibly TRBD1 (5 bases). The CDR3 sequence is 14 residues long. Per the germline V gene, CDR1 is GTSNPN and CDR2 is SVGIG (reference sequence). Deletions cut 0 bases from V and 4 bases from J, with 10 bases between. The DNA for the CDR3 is TGTGCCTGGAGTGTAGACAGTGGGAATCAGCCCCAGCATTTT. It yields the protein CAWSVDSGNQPQHF.

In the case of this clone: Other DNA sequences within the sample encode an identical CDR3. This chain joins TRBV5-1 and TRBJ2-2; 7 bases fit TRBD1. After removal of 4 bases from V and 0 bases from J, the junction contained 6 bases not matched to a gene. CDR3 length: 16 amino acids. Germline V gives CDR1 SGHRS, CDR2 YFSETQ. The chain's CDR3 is CASSASGTANTGELFF. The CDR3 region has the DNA TGCGCCAGCAGCGCCTCCGGGACAGCGAACACCGGGGAGCTGTTTTTT.

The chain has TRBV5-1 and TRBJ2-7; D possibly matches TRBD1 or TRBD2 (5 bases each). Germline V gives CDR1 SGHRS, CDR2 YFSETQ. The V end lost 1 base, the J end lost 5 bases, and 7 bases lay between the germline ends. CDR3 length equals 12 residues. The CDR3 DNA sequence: TGCGCCAGCAGCTTGCCGGGGCACGAGCAGTACTTC. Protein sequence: CASSLPGHEQYF.

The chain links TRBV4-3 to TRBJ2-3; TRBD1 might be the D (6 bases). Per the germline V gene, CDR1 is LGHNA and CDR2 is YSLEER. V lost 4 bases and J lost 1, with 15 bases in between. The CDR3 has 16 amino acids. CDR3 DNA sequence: TGCGCCAGCAGCCCTGGGCCAGGGGCGGGCACAGATACGCAGTATTTT. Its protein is CASSPGPGAGTDTQYF.

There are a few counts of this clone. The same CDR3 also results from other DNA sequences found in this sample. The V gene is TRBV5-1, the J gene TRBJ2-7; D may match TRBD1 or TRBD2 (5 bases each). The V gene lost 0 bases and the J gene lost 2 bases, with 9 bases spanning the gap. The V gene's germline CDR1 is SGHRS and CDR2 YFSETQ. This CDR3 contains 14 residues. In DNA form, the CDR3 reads TGCGCCAGCAGCTTGGGTGGGGGACCCTACGAGCAGTACTTC. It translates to CASSLGGGPYEQYF.

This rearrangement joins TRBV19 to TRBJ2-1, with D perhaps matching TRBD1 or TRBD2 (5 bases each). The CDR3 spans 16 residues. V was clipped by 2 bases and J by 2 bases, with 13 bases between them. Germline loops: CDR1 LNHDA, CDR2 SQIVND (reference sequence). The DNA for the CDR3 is TGTGCCAGTAGTATACGTCCTCGGGACGCCTACAATGAGCAGTTCTTC. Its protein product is CASSIRPRDAYNEQFF.

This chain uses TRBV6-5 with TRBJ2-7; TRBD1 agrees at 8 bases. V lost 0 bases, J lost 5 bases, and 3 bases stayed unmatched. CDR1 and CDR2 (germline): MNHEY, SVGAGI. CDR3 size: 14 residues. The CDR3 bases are TGTGCCAGCAGTTACTCGGACAGGGCGAACGAGCAGTACTTC. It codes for CASSYSDRANEQYF.

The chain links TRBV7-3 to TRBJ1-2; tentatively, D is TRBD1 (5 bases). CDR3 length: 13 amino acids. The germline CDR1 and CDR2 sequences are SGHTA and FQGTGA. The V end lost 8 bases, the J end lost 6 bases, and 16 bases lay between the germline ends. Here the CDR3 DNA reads TGTGCCAGCTCCCCTTATGTGGGGGATGGCTACACCTTC. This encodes CASSPYVGDGYTF.

The CDR3 DNA is TGTGCCAGCAGGCGACAGGCGTCCTCTGGAAACACCATATATTTT. Translation gives CASRRQASSGNTIYF. The chain is built from TRBV6-1 and TRBJ1-3, with a weak D call TRBD1 (6 bases). The CDR3 totals 15 residues. From germline, CDR1 is MNHNS and CDR2 SASEGT. V lost 6 bases, J lost 0 bases, and 12 bases lay in between.

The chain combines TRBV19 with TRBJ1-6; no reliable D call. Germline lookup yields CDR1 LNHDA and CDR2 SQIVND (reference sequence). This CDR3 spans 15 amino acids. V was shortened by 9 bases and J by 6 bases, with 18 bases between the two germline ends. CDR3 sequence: CASSLSRSSNSPLHF. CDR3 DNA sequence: TGTGCCAGCTCTCTATCCAGGAGTTCTAATTCACCCCTCCACTTT.

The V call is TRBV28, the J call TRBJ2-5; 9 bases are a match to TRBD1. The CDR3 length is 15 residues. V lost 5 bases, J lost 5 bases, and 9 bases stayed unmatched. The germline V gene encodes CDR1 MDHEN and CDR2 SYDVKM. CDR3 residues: CASSATGGADETQYF. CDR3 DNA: TGTGCCAGCAGTGCAACAGGGGGCGCCGATGAGACCCAGTACTTC.

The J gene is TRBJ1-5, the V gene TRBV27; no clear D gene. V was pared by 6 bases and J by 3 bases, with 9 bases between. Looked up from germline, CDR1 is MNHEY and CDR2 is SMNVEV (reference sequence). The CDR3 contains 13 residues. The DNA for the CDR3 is TGTGCCAGCAGCTGGGCCGTCAATCAGCCCCAGCATTTT. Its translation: CASSWAVNQPQHF.

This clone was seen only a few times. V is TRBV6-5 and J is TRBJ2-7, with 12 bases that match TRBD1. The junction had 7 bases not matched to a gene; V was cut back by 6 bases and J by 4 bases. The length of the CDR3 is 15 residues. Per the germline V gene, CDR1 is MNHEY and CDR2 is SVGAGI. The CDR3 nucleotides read TGTGCCAGCAGGGCCGCGGGACAGGGGGCTTACGAGCAGTACTTC. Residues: CASRAAGQGAYEQYF.

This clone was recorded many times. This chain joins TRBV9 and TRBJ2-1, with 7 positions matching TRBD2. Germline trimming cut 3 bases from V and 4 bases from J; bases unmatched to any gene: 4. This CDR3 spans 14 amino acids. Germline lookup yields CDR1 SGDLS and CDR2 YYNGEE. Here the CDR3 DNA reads TGTGCCAGCAGCGCGGGGGGTTCTTACAATGAGCAGTTCTTC. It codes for CASSAGGSYNEQFF.

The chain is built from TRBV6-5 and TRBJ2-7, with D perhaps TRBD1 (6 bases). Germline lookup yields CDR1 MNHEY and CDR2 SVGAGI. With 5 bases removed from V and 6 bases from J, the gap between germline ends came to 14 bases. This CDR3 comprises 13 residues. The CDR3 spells CASSNAGDGEQYF. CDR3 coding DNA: TGTGCCAGCAGTAACGCAGGGGACGGCGAGCAGTACTTC.

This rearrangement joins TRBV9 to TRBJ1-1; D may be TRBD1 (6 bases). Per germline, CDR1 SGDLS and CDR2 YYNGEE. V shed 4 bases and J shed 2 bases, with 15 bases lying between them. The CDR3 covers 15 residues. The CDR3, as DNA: TGTGCCAGCAGCCCTCAGGGGTCCGCAAACACTGAAGCTTTCTTT. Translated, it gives CASSPQGSANTEAFF.